The following is a TCR beta chain sequence with its context. Its antigen remains unknown. The assay was immunoSEQ multiplex PCR, and TCRdb's table has in-frame clones only and misses some. This sample carries some 150,000 clones, about 90% of them seen once, and the ten largest clones take about a tenth. The data are from a study of T cell responses to AZD1222 COVID-19 vaccine. Study results and limitations: Just six people given AZD1222 tested seropositive at baseline.

This CDR3 is built from 17 residues. The ends were cut back, 0 bases at V and 10 bases at J, with 24 bases in the middle. This TCR was recovered from an adult who received the AZD1222 COVID-19 vaccine. This specimen consisted of peripheral blood, obtained 28 days after the second AZD1222 dose. The V call is TRBV23-1, the J call TRBJ1-1, with D hard to call. TRBV23-1 is sorted into the ORF group, with uncertain function. The CDR3 loop reads CASSQSGRAPTGLLAFF. CDR3 in DNA: TGCGCCAGCAGTCAATCGGGTAGGGCCCCCACCGGCCTACTAGCTTTCTTT.